The TCR beta chain under discussion was sequenced for a study of cytomegalovirus exposure and HLA in healthy donors. The primer mix had 60 Vbeta and 13 Jbeta primers. Some clones are missing from TCRdb's copy, which holds only in-frame ones; the method was immunoSEQ multiplex PCR. The top ten hold 8.5% of the sample, which has 160,000 or so clones, around 83% seen once. V trimming: 5 bases; J trimming: 4 bases; junction bases outside the gene matches: 9. The CDR3 extends over 16 amino acids. The germline V gene encodes CDR1 SGHDN and CDR2 FVKESK. The rearrangement links TRBV14 to TRBJ2-2; 8 bases line up with TRBD1. This sequence originates from a male donor in good health and CMV-seropositive. What was sequenced was PBMCs. CDR3 sequence: CASSNRTGRGTGELFF. CDR3 DNA: TGTGCCAGCAGCAATCGGACAGGGCGGGGCACCGGGGAGCTGTTTTTT.